A selection of T cell receptor beta chains follows, all from one sample in a study of blood T cell repertoires in COVID-19. This table comes from immunoSEQ multiplex PCR, and its TCRdb copy is limited to in-frame clones, with some not included. Here the sample spans fewer than 150,000 clones, roughly 80% being singletons. The specimen was peripheral blood. These receptors were obtained from a woman aged 45 to 65 with acute or convalescent COVID-19. The conserved cysteine and the conserved F or W are not part of the CDR3 here.

j_call | v_call | cdr3_aa
TRBJ2-1 | TRBV14 | ASSQSRGKGNEQF
TRBJ2-7 | TRBV5-1 | ASSLAGTSKGGKYEQY
TRBJ2-2 | TRBV30 | AWNRARSGELF
TRBJ1-2 | TRBV27 | ASSLKTGGNGYT
TRBJ1-2 | TRBV7-9 | ASSHRDSYGYT
TRBJ1-3 | TRBV28 | ASSLSELGNTIY
TRBJ1-4 | TRBV19 | ASSRQTGRGEKLF
TRBJ1-4 | TRBV30 | AWSVRGEKLF
TRBJ1-1 | TRBV4-1 | ASSLLPGGPLTEAF
TRBJ2-7 | TRBV12-3/TRBV12-4 | ASSLGQNYEQY
TRBJ1-5 | TRBV5-1 | ASSSGVDQPQH
TRBJ1-5 | TRBV2 | ASSELGFQPQH
TRBJ2-3 | TRBV11-2 | ASSQGGSTDTQY
TRBJ1-1 | TRBV6-5 | ASSYPGVTEAF
TRBJ2-3 | TRBV11-2 | ASSLQLAGGRDTQY
TRBJ1-2 | TRBV7-2 | ASSVTGSYGYT
TRBJ2-7 | TRBV10-2 | ASSLGQGFYEQY
TRBJ1-2 | TRBV12-3/TRBV12-4 | ASFGNYGYT
TRBJ1-2 | TRBV19 | ASSRAGSNYGYT
TRBJ1-5 | TRBV11-2 | ASSSGTGRNQPQH
TRBJ2-6 | TRBV7-3 | ASSLSLTGANVLT
TRBJ2-1 | TRBV4-2 | ASSQDAGYNEQF
TRBJ1-5 | TRBV5-6 | ASSLVAGNQPQH
TRBJ1-5 | TRBV6-6 | ASSRQGADQPQH
TRBJ2-7 | TRBV10-3 | AIKGTESSYEQY
TRBJ2-7 | TRBV5-1 | ASSLKGLAGPGSSYEQY
TRBJ1-5 | TRBV19 | ASSMGQLNQPQH
TRBJ1-2 | TRBV4-2 | ASSQEPAATGGDYGYT
TRBJ2-5 | TRBV9 | ASSVDSGPIQETQY
TRBJ1-4 | TRBV5-1 | ASSLAGGWNEKLF